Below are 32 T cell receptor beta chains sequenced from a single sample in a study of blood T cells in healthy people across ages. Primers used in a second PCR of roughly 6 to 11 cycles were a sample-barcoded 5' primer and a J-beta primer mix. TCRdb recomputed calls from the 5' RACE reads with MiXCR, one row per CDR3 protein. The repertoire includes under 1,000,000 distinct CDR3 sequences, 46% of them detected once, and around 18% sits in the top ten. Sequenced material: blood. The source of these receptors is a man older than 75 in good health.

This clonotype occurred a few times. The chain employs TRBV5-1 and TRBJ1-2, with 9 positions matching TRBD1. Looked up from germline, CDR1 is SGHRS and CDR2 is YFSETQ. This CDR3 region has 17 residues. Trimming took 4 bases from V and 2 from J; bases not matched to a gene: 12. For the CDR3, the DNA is TGCGCCAGCAGCCTACGGACAGGGGAAGGGGGGAACTATGGCTACACCTTC. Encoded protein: CASSLRTGEGGNYGYTF.

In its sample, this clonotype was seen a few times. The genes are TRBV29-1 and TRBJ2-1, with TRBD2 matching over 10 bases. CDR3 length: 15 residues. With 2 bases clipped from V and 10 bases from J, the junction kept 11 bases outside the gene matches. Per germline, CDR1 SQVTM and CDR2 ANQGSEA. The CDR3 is CSVEPPAGGEGEQFF. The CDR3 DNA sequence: TGCAGCGTTGAACCGCCAGCGGGAGGGGAAGGGGAGCAGTTCTTC.

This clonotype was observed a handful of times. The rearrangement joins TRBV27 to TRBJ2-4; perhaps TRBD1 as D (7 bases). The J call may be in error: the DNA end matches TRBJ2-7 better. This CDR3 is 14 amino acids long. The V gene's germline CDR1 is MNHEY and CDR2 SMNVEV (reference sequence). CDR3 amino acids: CASSFTDREAEQYF. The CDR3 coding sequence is TGTGCCAGCAGTTTTACCGACAGGGAGGCCGAGCAGTACTTC.

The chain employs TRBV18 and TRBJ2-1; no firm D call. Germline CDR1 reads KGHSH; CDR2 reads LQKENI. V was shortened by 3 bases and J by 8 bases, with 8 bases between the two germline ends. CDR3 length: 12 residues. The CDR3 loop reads CASSPSTYEQFF. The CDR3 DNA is TGTGCCAGCTCACCGTCGACGTATGAGCAGTTCTTC. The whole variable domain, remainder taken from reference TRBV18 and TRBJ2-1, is NAGVMQNPRHLVRRRGQEARLRCSPMKGHSHVYWYRQLPEEGLKFMVYLQKENIIDESGMPKERFSAEFPKEGPSILRIQQVVRGDSAAYFCASSPSTYEQFFGPGTRLTVL.

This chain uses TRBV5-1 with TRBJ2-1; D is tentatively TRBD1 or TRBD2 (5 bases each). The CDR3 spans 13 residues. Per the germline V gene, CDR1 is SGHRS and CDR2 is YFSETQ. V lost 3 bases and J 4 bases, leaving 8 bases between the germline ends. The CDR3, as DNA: TGCGCCAGCAGCTGGGGCGGGTACAATGAGCAGTTCTTC. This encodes CASSWGGYNEQFF.

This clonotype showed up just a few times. CDR3 DNA: TGTGCCAGCAGCTCCCGTGGCAGGATGCCTCCCGAGCAGTACTTC. It codes for CASSSRGRMPPEQYF. The chain is built from TRBV5-6 and TRBJ2-7; D not certain. Trimming shortened V by 3 bases and J by 6 bases, and 19 bases separated the two germline ends. Per the germline V gene, CDR1 is SGHDT and CDR2 is YYEEEE. The CDR3 is made up of 15 amino acids.

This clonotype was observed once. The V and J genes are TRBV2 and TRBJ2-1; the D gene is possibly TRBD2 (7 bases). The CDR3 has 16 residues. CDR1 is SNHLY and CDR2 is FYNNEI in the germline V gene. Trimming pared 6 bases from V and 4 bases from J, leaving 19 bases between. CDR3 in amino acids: CASRGGGLVLYNEQFF. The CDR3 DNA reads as TGTGCCAGCAGGGGGGGGGGCTTGGTGTTGTACAATGAGCAGTTCTTC.

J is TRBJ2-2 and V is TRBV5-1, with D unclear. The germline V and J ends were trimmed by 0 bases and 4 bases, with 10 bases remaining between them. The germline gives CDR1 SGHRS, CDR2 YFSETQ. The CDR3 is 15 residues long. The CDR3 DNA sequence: TGCGCCAGCAGCTTGGCCGGTTCAGCCACCGGGGAGCTGTTTTTT. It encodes CASSLAGSATGELFF.

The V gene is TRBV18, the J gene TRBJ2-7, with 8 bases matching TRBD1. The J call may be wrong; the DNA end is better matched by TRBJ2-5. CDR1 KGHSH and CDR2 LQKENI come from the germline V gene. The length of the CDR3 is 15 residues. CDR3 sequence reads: CASSPVGQGRETQYF. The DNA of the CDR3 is TGTGCCAGCTCACCAGTAGGACAGGGACGAGAGACCCAGTACTTC.

The CDR3 loop is CASSQGGGTIGEQFF. The CDR3 bases are TGCGCCAGCAGCCAAGGAGGCGGAACAATTGGTGAGCAGTTCTTC. The gene calls are TRBV4-3 and TRBJ2-1; D gene uncertain. V was clipped by 1 base and J by 9 bases, with 16 bases between them. CDR3 length: 15 amino acids. Looked up from germline, CDR1 is LGHNA and CDR2 is YSLEER.

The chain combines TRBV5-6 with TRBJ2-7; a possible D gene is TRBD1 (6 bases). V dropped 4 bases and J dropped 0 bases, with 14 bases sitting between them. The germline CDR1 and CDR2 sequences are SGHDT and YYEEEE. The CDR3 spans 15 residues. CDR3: CASSPQTGNSYEQYF. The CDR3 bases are TGTGCCAGCAGCCCACAGACAGGAAACTCCTACGAGCAGTACTTC.

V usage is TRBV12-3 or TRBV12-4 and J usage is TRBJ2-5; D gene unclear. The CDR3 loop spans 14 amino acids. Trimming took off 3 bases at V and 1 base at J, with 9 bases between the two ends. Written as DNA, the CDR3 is TGTGCCAGCAGTTTGTCAGAAACCCAAGAGACCCAGTACTTC. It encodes CASSLSETQETQYF.

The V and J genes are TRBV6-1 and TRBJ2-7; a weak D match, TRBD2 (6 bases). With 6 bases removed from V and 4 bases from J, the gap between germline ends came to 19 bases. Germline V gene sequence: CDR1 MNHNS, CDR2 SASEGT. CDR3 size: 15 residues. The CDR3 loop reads CASSEQIPGTYEQYF. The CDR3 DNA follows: TGTGCCAGCAGCGAACAGATCCCCGGGACTTACGAGCAGTACTTC.

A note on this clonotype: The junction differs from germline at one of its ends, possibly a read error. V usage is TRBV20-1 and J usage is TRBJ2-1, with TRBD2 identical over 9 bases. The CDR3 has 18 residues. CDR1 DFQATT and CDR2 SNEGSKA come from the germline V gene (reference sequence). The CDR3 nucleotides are TGCAGTACTAGAGCGGGCGGAGTAGCGGGAGCGTCCTACAATGAGCAGTTCTTC. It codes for CSTRAGGVAGASYNEQFF.

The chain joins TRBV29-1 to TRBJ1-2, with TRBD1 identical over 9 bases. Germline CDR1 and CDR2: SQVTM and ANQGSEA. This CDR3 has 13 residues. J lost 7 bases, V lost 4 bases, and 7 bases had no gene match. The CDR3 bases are TGCAGCGTTGGGACAGGGGTTTATCCTGGCTACACCTTC. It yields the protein CSVGTGVYPGYTF.

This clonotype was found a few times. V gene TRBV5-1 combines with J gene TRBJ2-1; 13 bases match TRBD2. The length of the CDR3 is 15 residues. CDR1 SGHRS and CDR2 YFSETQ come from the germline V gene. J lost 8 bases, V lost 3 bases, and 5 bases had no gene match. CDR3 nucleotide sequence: TGCGCCAGCAGCTATACTAGCGGGAGGGCCTATGAGCAGTTCTTC. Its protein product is CASSYTSGRAYEQFF.

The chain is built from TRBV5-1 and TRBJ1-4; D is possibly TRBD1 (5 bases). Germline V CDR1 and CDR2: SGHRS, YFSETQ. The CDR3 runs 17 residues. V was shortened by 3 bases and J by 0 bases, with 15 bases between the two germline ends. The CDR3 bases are TGCGCCAGCAGCTCGGGACTGCTAGGCGCAACTAATGAAAAACTGTTTTTT. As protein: CASSSGLLGATNEKLFF. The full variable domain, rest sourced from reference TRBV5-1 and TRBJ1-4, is KAGVTQTPRYLIKTRGQQVTLSCSPISGHRSVSWYQQTPGQGLQFLFEYFSETQRNKGNFPGRFSGRQFSNSRSEMNVSTLELGDSALYLCASSSGLLGATNEKLFFGSGTQLSVL.

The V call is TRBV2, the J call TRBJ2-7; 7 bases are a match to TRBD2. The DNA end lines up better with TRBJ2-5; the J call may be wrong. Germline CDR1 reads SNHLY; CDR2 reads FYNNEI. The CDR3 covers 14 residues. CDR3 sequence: CASSEGTTRETQYF. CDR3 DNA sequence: TGTGCCAGCAGTGAGGGGACTACCAGGGAGACCCAGTACTTC.

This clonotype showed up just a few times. Here the CDR3 reads CASSYDRMNTEAFF. CDR3 coding DNA: TGTGCCAGCAGTTACGACCGCATGAACACTGAAGCTTTCTTT. The chain links TRBV6-6 to TRBJ1-1; D is ambiguous. Trimming took off 2 bases at V and 0 bases at J, with 7 bases between the two ends. Germline values: CDR1 MNHNY, CDR2 SVGAGI (reference sequence). The CDR3 runs 14 residues.

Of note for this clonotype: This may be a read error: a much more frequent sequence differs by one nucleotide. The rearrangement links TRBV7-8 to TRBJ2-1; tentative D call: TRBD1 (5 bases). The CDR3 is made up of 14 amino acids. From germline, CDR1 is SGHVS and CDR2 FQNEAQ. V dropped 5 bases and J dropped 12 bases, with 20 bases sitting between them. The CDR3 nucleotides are TGTGCCAGCAGCATAAGAAGACAGATCCATGGGCAGTTCTTC. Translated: CASSIRRQIHGQFF.

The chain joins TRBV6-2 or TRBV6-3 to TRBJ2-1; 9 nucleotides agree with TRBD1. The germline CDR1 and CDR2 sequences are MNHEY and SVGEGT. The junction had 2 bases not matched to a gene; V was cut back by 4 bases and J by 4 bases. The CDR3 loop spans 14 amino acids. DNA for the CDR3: TGTGCCAGCAGTTCGACAGGGGGGTACAATGAGCAGTTCTTC. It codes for CASSSTGGYNEQFF.

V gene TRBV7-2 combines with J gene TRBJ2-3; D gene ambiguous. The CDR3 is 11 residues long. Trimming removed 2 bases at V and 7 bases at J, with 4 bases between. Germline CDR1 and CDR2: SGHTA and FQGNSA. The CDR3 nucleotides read TGTGCCAGCAGCTTACCGAATACGCAGTATTTT. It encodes CASSLPNTQYF.

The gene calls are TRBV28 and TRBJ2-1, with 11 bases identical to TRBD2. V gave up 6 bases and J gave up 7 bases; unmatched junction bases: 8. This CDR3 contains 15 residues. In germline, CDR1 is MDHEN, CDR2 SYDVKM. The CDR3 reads CASRNSGRAGNEQFF. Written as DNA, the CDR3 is TGTGCCAGCAGGAATAGCGGGAGGGCCGGTAATGAGCAGTTCTTC. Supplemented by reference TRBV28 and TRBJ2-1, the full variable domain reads DVKVTQSSRYLVKRTGEKVFLECVQDMDHENMFWYRQDPGLGLRLIYFSYDVKMKEKGDIPEGYSVSREKKERFSLILESASTNQTSMYLCASRNSGRAGNEQFFGPGTRLTVL.

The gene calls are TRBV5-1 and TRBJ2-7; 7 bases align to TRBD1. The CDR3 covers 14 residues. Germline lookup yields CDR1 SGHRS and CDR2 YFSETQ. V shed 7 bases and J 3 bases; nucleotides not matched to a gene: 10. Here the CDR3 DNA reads TGCGCCAGCTCGGTGGGGACAGCTAACTACGAGCAGTACTTC. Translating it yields CASSVGTANYEQYF.

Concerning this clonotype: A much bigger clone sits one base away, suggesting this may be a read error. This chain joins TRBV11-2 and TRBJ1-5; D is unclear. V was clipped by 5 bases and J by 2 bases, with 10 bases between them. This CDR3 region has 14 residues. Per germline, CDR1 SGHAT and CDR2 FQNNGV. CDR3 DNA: TGTGCCAGCAGCCGTGGGATAGGCAATCAGCCCCAGCATTTT. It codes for CASSRGIGNQPQHF.

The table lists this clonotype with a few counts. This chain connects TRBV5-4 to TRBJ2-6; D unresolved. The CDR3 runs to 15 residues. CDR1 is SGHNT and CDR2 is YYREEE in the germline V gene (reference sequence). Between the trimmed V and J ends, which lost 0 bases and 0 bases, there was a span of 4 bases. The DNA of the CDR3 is TGTGCCAGCAGCTTGGAACCCTCTGGGGCCAACGTCCTGACTTTC. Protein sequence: CASSLEPSGANVLTF.

CDR3 residues: CASSLVVQNYEQYF. CDR3 coding DNA: TGTGCCAGCAGCCTAGTGGTACAGAACTATGAGCAGTACTTC. The V call is TRBV7-2, the J call TRBJ2-5; no firm D call. The CDR3 sequence is 14 residues long. Trimming left V 5 bases short and J 11 bases short, with 21 bases between. CDR1 is SGHTA and CDR2 is FQGNSA in the germline V gene.

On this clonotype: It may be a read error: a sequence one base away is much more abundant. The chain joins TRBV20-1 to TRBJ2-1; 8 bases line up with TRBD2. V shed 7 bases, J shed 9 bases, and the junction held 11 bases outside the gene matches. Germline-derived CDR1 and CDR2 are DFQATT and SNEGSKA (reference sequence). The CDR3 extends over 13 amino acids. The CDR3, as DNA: TGCAGTGGGGAGCGGGAGTCGTATGCTGAGCAGTTCTTC. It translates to CSGERESYAEQFF.

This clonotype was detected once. Written as DNA, the CDR3 is TGTGCCAGCAGCTTGTGGGCAGGGGGCATAGAGACCCAGTACTTC. Translated, it gives CASSLWAGGIETQYF. The chain employs TRBV5-6 and TRBJ2-5; 8 positions agree with TRBD1. V was clipped by 1 base and J by 4 bases; unmatched bases: 6. CDR1 is SGHDT and CDR2 is YYEEEE in the germline V gene. This CDR3 has 15 amino acids.

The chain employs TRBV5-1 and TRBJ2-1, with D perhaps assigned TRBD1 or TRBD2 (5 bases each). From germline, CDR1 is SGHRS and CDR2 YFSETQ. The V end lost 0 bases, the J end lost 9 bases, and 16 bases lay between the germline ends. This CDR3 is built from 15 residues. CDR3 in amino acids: CASSLVSNLGGEQFF. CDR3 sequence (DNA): TGCGCCAGCAGCTTGGTTTCCAATCTTGGGGGTGAGCAGTTCTTC.

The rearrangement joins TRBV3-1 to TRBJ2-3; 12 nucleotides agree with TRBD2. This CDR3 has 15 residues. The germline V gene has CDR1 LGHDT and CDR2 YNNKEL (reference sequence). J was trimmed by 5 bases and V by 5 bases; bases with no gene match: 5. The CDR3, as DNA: TGTGCCAGCAGCGGACTAGCGGGAAGGCGAGATACGCAGTATTTT. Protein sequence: CASSGLAGRRDTQYF.

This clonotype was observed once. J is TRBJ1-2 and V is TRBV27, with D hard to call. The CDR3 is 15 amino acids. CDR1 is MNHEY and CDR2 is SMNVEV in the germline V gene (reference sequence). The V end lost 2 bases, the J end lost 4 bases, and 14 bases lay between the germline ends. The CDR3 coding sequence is TGTGCCAGCAGTTTAGGATCGGGCCGAGGCTATGGCTACACCTTC. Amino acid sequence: CASSLGSGRGYGYTF.